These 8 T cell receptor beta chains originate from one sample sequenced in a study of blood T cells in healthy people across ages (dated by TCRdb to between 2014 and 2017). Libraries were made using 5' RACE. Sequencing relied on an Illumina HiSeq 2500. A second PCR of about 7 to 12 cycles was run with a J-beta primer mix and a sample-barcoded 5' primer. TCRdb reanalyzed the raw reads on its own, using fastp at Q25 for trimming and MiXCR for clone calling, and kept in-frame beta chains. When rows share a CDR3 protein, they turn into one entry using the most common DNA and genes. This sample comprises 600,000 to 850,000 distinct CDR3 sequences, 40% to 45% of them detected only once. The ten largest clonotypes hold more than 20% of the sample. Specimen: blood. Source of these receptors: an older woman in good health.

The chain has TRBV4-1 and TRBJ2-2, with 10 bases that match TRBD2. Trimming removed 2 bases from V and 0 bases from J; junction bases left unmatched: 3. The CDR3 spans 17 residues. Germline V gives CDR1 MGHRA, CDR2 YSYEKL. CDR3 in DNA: TGCGCCAGCAGCCAAAACGGACTAGCGGCGAACACCGGGGAGCTGTTTTTT. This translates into CASSQNGLAANTGELFF.

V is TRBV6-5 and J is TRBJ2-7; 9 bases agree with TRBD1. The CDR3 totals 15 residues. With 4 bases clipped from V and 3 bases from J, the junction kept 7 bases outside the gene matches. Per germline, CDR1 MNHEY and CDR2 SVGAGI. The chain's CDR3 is CASSSQGAVVYEQYF. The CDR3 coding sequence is TGTGCCAGCAGTTCACAGGGGGCGGTTGTCTACGAGCAGTACTTC.

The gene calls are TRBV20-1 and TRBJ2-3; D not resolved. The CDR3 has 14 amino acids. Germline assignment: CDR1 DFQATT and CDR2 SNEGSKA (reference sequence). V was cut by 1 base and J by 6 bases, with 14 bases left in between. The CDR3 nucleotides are TGCAGTGCTAGAGCAAGGGCCGCAGTGGATACGCAGTATTTT. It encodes CSARARAAVDTQYF.

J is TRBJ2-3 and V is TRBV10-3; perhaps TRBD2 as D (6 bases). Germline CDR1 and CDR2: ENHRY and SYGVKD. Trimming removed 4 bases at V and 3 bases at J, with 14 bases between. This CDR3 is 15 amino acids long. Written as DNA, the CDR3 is TGTGCCATCAGTGTCGAGACTAGTCGGACAGATACGCAGTATTTT. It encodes CAISVETSRTDTQYF.

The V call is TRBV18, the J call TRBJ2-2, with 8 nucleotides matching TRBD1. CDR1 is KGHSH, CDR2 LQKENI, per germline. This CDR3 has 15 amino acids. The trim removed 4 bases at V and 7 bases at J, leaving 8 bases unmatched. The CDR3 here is CASSLRQGNDGELFF. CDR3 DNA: TGTGCCAGCTCACTTCGACAGGGGAATGACGGGGAGCTGTTTTTT.

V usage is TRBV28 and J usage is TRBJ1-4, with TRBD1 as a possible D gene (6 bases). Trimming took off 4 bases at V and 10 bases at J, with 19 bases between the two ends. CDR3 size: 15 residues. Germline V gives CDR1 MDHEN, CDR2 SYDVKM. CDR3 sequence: CASSWGMTGGGKLFF. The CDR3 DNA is TGTGCCAGCAGTTGGGGTATGACAGGCGGGGGAAAACTGTTTTTT. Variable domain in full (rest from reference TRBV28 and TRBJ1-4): DVKVTQSSRYLVKRTGEKVFLECVQDMDHENMFWYRQDPGLGLRLIYFSYDVKMKEKGDIPEGYSVSREKKERFSLILESASTNQTSMYLCASSWGMTGGGKLFFGSGTQLSVL.

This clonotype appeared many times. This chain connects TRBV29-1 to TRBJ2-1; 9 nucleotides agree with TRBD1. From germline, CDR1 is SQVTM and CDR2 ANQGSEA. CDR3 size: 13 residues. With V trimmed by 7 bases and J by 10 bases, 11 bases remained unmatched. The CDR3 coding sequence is TGCAGCGCCGGGTTACAGGGGGCCGGCGAGCAGTTCTTC. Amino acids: CSAGLQGAGEQFF.

The CDR3 is CASSLERRGGSIGYTF. The CDR3 DNA is TGTGCCAGCAGCTTAGAGCGTAGGGGAGGGTCTATCGGCTACACCTTC. The chain is built from TRBV7-2 and TRBJ1-2, with a weak D call TRBD1 (5 bases). The CDR3 sequence is 16 residues long. The V end lost 1 base, the J end lost 8 bases, and 20 bases lay between the germline ends. The germline gives CDR1 SGHTA, CDR2 FQGNSA.